This T cell receptor beta chain was sequenced for a study of OX40 agonist ivuxolimab in advanced cancers. Study-level information: The study treated patients with ivuxolimab, an agonistic anti-OX40 (CD134) antibody.

Autoimmune disease history or systemic immunosuppression excluded patients. The study, taken as a whole, reports: Clonal expansion by week 6 occurred in CD4+ and CD8+ blood T cells (at 0.1 to 3.0 mg/kg).

Some clones are missing from TCRdb's copy, which holds only in-frame ones; the method was immunoSEQ multiplex PCR. The sample includes roughly 40,000 clones, 85% to 90% of them seen just once. As regards this clone: Its antigen is as yet unknown.

Germline V gives CDR1 MNHNS, CDR2 SASEGT. Trimming stripped 5 bases from V and 5 bases from J, with 12 bases between. The CDR3 consists of 14 residues. The sample here was CD4+ or CD8+ T cells sorted from blood, taken in a trial of the OX40 agonist ivuxolimab. The source is an adult with an advanced solid tumor such as melanoma, head and neck, liver or kidney cancer. The gene calls are TRBV6-1 and TRBJ2-2; D remains unclear. The CDR3 spells CASSPMWNTGELFF. The CDR3 DNA is TGTGCCAGCAGTCCAATGTGGAATACCGGGGAGCTGTTTTTT.